The clone carrying this T cell receptor beta chain was observed once. Its target is not known. The data were obtained in a study of vaccination and CD4 T cells after COVID-19. About the research overall: Post-COVID specimens were obtained a median about 100 days after diagnosis (range 35 to 161).

Cultured CD4+ T cell DNA was sequenced using the Oncomine TCR Beta short-read assay. One entry per CDR3 protein results from TCRdb running MiXCR on the PCR reads. Counted here are about 16,000 distinct CDR3 sequences, around 60% occurring once; the ten biggest clones make up just under 9.5%. CDR3 size: 15 residues. V trimming: 7 bases; J trimming: 6 bases; junction bases outside the gene matches: 10. Germline CDR1 and CDR2: KGHDR and SFDVKD. The treatment was: approximately nine-day PBMC culture with coronavirus spike peptide pools or control peptides (ViraFEST assay). This receptor was taken from a human donor who had recovered from COVID-19. What was sequenced was CD4+ T cells from blood, cultured in vitro. V and J are TRBV24-1 and TRBJ2-3, with 9 bases lining up with TRBD1. The CDR3 is CATSNRDRVPDTQYF. DNA for the CDR3: TGTGCCACCAGCAACCGGGACAGGGTCCCCGATACGCAGTATTTT.